Below are 3 T cell receptor beta chains sequenced from a single sample in a study of blood T cell repertoires in COVID-19. Profiled with immunoSEQ multiplex PCR; TCRdb holds only in-frame clones, not every one. In the table there are 250,000 to 350,000 clones, about 89% of which are singletons. Sequencing was done on a sample of peripheral blood. The receptor source for this set is a woman in her fifties or sixties who had recovered from COVID-19.

The chain recombines TRBV6-1 with TRBJ1-2; D call uncertain. V lost 1 base and J 0 bases, leaving 9 bases between the germline ends. This CDR3 comprises 15 residues. Germline V gene lookup returns CDR1 MNHNS and CDR2 SASEGT. This chain's CDR3 is CASSEGGSPNYGYTF. CDR3 nucleotides: TGTGCCAGCAGTGAAGGCGGCAGCCCTAACTATGGCTACACCTTC.

The chain recombines TRBV30 with TRBJ1-3, with D possibly being TRBD1 (5 bases). This CDR3 is built from 15 residues. Per germline, CDR1 GTSNPN and CDR2 SVGIG (reference sequence). The germline V and J ends were trimmed by 5 bases and 0 bases, with 14 bases remaining between them. As DNA, the CDR3 is TGTGCCTGGGCCGGTGGCGACAGCTCTGGAAACACCATATATTTT. Its protein product is CAWAGGDSSGNTIYF.

The rearrangement joins TRBV12-3 or TRBV12-4 to TRBJ1-5; D not resolved. The CDR3 covers 13 residues. The germline V and J ends were trimmed by 6 bases and 1 base, with 7 bases remaining between them. CDR3 sequence: CASSDGSNQPQHF. CDR3 bases: TGTGCCAGCAGCGACGGGAGCAATCAGCCCCAGCATTTT.